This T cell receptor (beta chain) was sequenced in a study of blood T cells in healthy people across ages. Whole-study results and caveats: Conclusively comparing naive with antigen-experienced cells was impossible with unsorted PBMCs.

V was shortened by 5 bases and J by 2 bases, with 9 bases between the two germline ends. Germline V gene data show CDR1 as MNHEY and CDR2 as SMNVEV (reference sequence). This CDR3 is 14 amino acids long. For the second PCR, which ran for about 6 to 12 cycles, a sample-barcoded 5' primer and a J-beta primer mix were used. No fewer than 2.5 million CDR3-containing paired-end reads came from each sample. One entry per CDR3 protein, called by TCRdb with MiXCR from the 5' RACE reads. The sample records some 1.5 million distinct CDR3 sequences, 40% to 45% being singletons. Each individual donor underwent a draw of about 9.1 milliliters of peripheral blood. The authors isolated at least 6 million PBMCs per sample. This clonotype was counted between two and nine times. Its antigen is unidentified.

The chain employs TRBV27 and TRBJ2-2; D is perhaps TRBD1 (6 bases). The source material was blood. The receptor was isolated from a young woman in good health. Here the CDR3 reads CASSKTGNTGELFF. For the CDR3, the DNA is TGTGCCAGCAGTAAGACAGGAAACACCGGGGAGCTGTTTTTT.